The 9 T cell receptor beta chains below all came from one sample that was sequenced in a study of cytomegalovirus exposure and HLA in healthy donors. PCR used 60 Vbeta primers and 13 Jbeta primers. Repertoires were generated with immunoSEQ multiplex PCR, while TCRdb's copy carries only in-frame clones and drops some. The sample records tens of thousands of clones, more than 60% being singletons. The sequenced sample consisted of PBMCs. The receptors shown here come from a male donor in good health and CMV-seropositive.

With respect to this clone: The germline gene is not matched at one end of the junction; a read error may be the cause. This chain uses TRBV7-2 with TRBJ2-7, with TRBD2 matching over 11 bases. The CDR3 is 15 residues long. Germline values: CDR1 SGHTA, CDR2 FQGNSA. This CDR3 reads CASSQDPSGGYEQYF. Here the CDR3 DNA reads TGCGCCAGCAGCCAAGATCCTAGCGGGGGGTACGAGCAGTACTTC.

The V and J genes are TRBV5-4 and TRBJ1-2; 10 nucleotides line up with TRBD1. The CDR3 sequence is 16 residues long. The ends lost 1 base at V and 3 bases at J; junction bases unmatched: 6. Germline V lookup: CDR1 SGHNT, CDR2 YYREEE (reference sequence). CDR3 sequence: CASSLFGTGVYYGYTF. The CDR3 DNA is TGTGCCAGCAGCTTGTTTGGGACAGGGGTCTACTATGGCTACACCTTC.

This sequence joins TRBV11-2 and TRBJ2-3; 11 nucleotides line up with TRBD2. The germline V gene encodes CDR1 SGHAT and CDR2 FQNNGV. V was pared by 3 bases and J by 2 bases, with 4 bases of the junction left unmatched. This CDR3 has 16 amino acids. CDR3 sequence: CASSLATSGNTDTQYF. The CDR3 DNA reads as TGTGCCAGCAGCTTGGCGACTAGCGGGAACACAGATACGCAGTATTTT.

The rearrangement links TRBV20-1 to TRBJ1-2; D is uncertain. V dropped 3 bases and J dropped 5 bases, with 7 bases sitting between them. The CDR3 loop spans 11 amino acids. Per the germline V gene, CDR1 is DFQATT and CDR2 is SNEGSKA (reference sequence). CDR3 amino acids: CSARGTYGYTF. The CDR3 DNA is TGCAGTGCTAGGGGCACGTATGGCTACACCTTC.

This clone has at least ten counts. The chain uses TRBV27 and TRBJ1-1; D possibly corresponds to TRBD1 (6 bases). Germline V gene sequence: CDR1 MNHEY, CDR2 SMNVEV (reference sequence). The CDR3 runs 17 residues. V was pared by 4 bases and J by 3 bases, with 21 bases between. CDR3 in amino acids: CASSSYRKSSGDTEAFF. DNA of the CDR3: TGTGCCAGCAGTTCCTATAGGAAGTCCTCAGGGGACACTGAAGCTTTCTTT.

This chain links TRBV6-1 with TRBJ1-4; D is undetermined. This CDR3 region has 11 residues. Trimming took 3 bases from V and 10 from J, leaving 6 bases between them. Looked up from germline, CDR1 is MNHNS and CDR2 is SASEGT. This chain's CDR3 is CASSDRGKLFF. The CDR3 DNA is TGTGCCAGCAGTGACAGAGGAAAACTGTTTTTT.

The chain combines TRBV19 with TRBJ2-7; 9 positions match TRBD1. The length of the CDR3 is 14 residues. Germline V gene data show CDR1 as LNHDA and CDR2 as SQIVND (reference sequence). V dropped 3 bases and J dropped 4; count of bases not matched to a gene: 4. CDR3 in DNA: TGTGCCAGTAGTATGGGGACAGGGCAATACGAGCAGTACTTC. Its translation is CASSMGTGQYEQYF.

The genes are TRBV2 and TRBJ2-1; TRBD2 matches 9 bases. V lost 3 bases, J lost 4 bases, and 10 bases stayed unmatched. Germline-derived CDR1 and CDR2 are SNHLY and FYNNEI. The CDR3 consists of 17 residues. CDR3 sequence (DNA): TGTGCCAGCAGTGACCTTGTAGCGGGAGCGCATTACAATGAGCAGTTCTTC. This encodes CASSDLVAGAHYNEQFF. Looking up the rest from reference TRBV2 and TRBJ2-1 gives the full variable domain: EPEVTQTPSHQVTQMGQEVILRCVPISNHLYFYWYRQILGQKVEFLVSFYNNEISEKSEIFDDQFSVERPDGSNFTLKIRSTKLEDSAMYFCASSDLVAGAHYNEQFFGPGTRLTVL.

CDR3 nucleotides: TGCGCCAGCAGCTTGAGGCAGGGGGCGACTGAAGCTTTCTTT. Amino acid sequence: CASSLRQGATEAFF. V gene TRBV5-1 combines with J gene TRBJ1-1, with 8 nucleotides matching TRBD1. The CDR3 has 14 amino acids. V dropped 1 base and J dropped 5; count of bases not matched to a gene: 4. The germline gives CDR1 SGHRS, CDR2 YFSETQ.